This entry lists 16 T cell receptor beta chains sequenced from one sample in a study of response to subunit inactivated influenza vaccine. MiXCR, applied by TCRdb to the RT-PCR reads, yields one record per CDR3 protein. Here the sample spans around 710,000 distinct CDR3 sequences, roughly 13% being singletons. Material: PBMCs from blood, obtained less than 15 days before vaccination. These receptor sequences come from a man aged 50-59 years who received an inactivated influenza vaccine.

The chain is built from TRBV9 and TRBJ1-6; TRBD1 is a possible D gene (5 bases). Trimming took off 1 base at V and 10 bases at J, with 15 bases between the two ends. The CDR3 sequence is 15 residues long. Germline V CDR1 and CDR2: SGDLS, YYNGEE. This CDR3 is CASSVIDSGLSPLHF. CDR3 DNA: TGTGCCAGCAGCGTAATCGACAGTGGGTTGTCACCCCTCCACTTT.

In its sample, this clonotype was seen a few times. The chain joins TRBV7-2 to TRBJ2-7; D is ambiguous. The V and J ends lost 2 bases and 6 bases respectively, with 8 bases between them. This CDR3 has 12 amino acids. Looked up from germline, CDR1 is SGHTA and CDR2 is FQGNSA. This CDR3 is CASSLWVGEQYF. CDR3 bases: TGTGCCAGCAGCTTATGGGTTGGCGAGCAGTACTTC.

The chain couples TRBV5-1 to TRBJ2-2, with TRBD1 matching over 8 bases. Trimming cost V 1 base and J 6 bases; bases outside gene matches: 8. There are 16 residues in the CDR3. Germline-derived CDR1 and CDR2 are SGHRS and YFSETQ. CDR3 region: CASSLTTGGRSGELFF. The CDR3, as DNA: TGCGCCAGCAGCTTGACAACAGGGGGGAGGTCCGGGGAGCTGTTTTTT.

This clonotype was seen only a few times. The V and J genes are TRBV24-1 and TRBJ2-2; 8 bases fit TRBD1. This CDR3 is built from 14 residues. V was clipped by 7 bases and J by 6 bases; unmatched bases: 6. In germline, CDR1 is KGHDR, CDR2 SFDVKD. CDR3 region: CATRKDRGAGELFF. DNA of the CDR3: TGTGCCACCAGAAAAGACAGGGGCGCCGGGGAGCTGTTTTTT.

V and J are TRBV7-9 and TRBJ2-2; the match to TRBD1 covers 9 bases. V was pared by 5 bases and J by 4 bases, with 8 bases of the junction left unmatched. This CDR3 comprises 16 residues. Germline-derived CDR1 and CDR2 are SEHNR and FQNEAQ (reference sequence). The CDR3: CASSRLGQGGTGELFF. The CDR3 DNA reads as TGTGCCAGCAGCCGACTGGGACAGGGCGGCACCGGGGAGCTGTTTTTT.

This chain uses TRBV20-1 with TRBJ2-5, with D possibly matching TRBD2 (5 bases). Germline V gene sequence: CDR1 DFQATT, CDR2 SNEGSKA (reference sequence). The CDR3 length is 14 residues. The CDR3 sequence: CIGGRERLGETQYF. The CDR3 DNA reads as TGCATTGGTGGACGGGAACGCCTCGGCGAGACCCAGTACTTC.

This clonotype was counted a few times. V gene TRBV4-2 combines with J gene TRBJ1-1, with D possibly being TRBD1 (5 bases). Germline CDR1 LGHNA, CDR2 YNFKEQ. V was clipped by 1 base and J by 1 base, with 13 bases between them. The CDR3 contains 16 residues. The CDR3 reads CASSQGEATANTEAFF. Here the CDR3 DNA reads TGTGCCAGCAGCCAAGGGGAGGCGACAGCGAACACTGAAGCTTTCTTT.

This clonotype was found a few times. The chain uses TRBV11-2 and TRBJ2-3, with D unresolved. The germline CDR1 and CDR2 sequences are SGHAT and FQNNGV. Trimming cost V 0 bases and J 5 bases, with 12 bases left between them. This CDR3 has 15 amino acids. CDR3 residues: CASSLDPIGRDTQYF. CDR3 coding DNA: TGTGCCAGCAGCTTAGATCCTATCGGAAGAGATACGCAGTATTTT.

The rearrangement uses TRBV12-3 or TRBV12-4 and TRBJ2-3, with 8 bases identical to TRBD2. The CDR3 length is 15 residues. The V segment lost 2 bases and the J segment 10 bases; nucleotides outside the gene matches: 11. CDR3 region: CASSLSSRGAGAQYF. The CDR3 coding sequence is TGTGCCAGCAGTTTAAGTTCGCGGGGGGCGGGGGCGCAGTATTTT.

This clonotype appeared a few times. V and J are TRBV5-1 and TRBJ2-2, with D hard to call. Trimming stripped 6 bases from V and 2 bases from J, with 14 bases between. Per the germline V gene, CDR1 is SGHRS and CDR2 is YFSETQ. The CDR3 loop spans 15 amino acids. The CDR3 nucleotides are TGCGCCAGCAACAGAGCAGAAGAAAACACCGGGGAGCTGTTTTTT. Its translation: CASNRAEENTGELFF.

In its sample, this clonotype was seen many times. The chain recombines TRBV7-8 with TRBJ2-1, with TRBD2 matching over 11 bases. Germline CDR1 reads SGHVS; CDR2 reads FQNEAQ. Losses at the gene ends were 2 bases for V and 5 bases for J; bases not matched to a gene: 5. CDR3 length: 16 amino acids. Here the CDR3 DNA reads TGTGCCAGCAGCTTAAGTGCTAGCGGGGGGCACAATGAGCAGTTCTTC. Its protein is CASSLSASGGHNEQFF. The full variable domain, rest sourced from reference TRBV7-8 and TRBJ2-1, is GAGVSQSPRYKVAKRGQDVALRCDPISGHVSLFWYQQALGQGPEFLTYFQNEAQLDKSGLPSDRFFAERPEGSVSTLKIQRTQQEDSAVYLCASSLSASGGHNEQFFGPGTRLTVL.

This clonotype showed up many times. The chain carries TRBV9 and TRBJ2-5; D gene unclear. The germline CDR1 and CDR2 sequences are SGDLS and YYNGEE. The CDR3 sequence is 13 residues long. V lost 2 bases and J lost 3, with 8 bases in between. CDR3 DNA: TGTGCCAGCAGCGTTGCTCTCGAAGAGACCCAGTACTTC. As protein: CASSVALEETQYF.

The chain is built from TRBV18 and TRBJ1-1, with D perhaps TRBD1 (5 bases). Deletions cut 1 base from V and 3 bases from J, with 9 bases between. The V gene's germline CDR1 is KGHSH and CDR2 LQKENI. CDR3 length: 14 residues. CDR3 sequence (DNA): TGTGCCAGCTCACCACTGGGCAGGGACACTGAAGCTTTCTTT. As protein: CASSPLGRDTEAFF.

This clonotype was counted between two and nine times. The J gene is TRBJ2-1, the V gene TRBV4-2; D may be TRBD2 (5 bases). CDR3 length: 15 residues. The V gene lost 0 bases and the J gene lost 7 bases, with 13 bases spanning the gap. Germline V gene data show CDR1 as LGHNA and CDR2 as YNFKEQ. The CDR3 DNA reads as TGTGCCAGCAGCCAAGATCCCGGGGTTGGTAATGAGCAGTTCTTC. Translation: CASSQDPGVGNEQFF.

The chain joins TRBV5-1 to TRBJ2-5; a weak D match, TRBD1 (5 bases). Germline V gives CDR1 SGHRS, CDR2 YFSETQ. This CDR3 has 15 residues. V dropped 5 bases and J dropped 5 bases, with 19 bases sitting between them. The CDR3 DNA reads TGCGCCAGCAGTCCCGGCGCAGGGAACATGGAGACCCAGTACTTC. This codes for CASSPGAGNMETQYF.

This clonotype was seen repeatedly, ten times or more. The J gene is TRBJ2-5, the V gene TRBV5-1, with 12 bases that match TRBD2. Germline CDR1 reads SGHRS; CDR2 reads YFSETQ. This CDR3 contains 15 residues. The J segment lost 4 bases and the V segment lost 4 bases, leaving 5 bases of the junction unmatched. CDR3 sequence: CASSGGLAGPETQYF. The CDR3 DNA follows: TGCGCCAGCAGCGGTGGACTAGCGGGACCAGAGACCCAGTACTTC.